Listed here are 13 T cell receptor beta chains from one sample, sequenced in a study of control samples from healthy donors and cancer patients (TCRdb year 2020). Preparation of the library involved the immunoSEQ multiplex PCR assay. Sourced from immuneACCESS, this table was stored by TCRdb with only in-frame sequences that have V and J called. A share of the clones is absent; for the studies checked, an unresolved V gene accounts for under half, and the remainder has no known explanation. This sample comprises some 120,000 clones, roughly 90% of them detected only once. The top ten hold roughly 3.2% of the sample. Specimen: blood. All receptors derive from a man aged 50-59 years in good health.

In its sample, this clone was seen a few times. CDR3 residues: CASSQLPRWGLNYEQYF. The CDR3 DNA reads as TGTGCCAGCAGCCAACTCCCCCGATGGGGTCTCAACTACGAGCAGTACTTC. The rearrangement links TRBV14 to TRBJ2-7; D is unclear. V lost 2 bases to trimming and J lost 3 bases, with 20 bases between them. Germline values: CDR1 SGHDN, CDR2 FVKESK. The CDR3 is 17 amino acids.

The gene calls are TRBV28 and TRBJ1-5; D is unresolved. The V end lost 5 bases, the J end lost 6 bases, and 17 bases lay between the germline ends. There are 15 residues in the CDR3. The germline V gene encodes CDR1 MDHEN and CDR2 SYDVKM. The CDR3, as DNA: TGTGCCAGCAGTACGACGACGTCCGTAATTCAGCCCCAGCATTTT. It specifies CASSTTTSVIQPQHF.

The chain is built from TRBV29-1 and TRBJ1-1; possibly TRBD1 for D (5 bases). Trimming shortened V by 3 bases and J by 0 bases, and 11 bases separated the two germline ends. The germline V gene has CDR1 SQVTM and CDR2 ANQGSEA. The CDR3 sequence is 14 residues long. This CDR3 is CSVEAGEMNTEAFF. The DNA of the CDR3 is TGCAGCGTTGAGGCGGGGGAAATGAACACTGAAGCTTTCTTT.

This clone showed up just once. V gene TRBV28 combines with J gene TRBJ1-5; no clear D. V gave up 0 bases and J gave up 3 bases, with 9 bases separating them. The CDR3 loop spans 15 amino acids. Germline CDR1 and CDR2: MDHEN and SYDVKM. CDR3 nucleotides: TGTGCCAGCAGTTTATGGCAACAGTTCAATCAGCCCCAGCATTTT. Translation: CASSLWQQFNQPQHF.

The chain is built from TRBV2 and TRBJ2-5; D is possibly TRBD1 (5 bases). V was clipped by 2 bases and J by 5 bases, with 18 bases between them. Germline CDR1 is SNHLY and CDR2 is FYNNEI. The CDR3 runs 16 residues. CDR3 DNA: TGTGCCAGCAGTGAAAGTGGTGCAGGGCGATGGGAGACCCAGTACTTC. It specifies CASSESGAGRWETQYF.

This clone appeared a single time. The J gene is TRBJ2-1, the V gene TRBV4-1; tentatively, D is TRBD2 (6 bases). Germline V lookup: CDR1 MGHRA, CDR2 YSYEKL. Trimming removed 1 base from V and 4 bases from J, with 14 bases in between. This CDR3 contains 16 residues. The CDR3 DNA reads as TGCGCCAGCAGCCAAGCTTCGACTAGACATTACAATGAGCAGTTCTTC. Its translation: CASSQASTRHYNEQFF.

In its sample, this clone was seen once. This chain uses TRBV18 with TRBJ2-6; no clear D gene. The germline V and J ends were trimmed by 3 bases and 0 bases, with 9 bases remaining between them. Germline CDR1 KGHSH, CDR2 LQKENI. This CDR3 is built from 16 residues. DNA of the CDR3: TGTGCCAGCTCACCTCAGTTGGGCTCTGGGGCCAACGTCCTGACTTTC. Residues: CASSPQLGSGANVLTF.

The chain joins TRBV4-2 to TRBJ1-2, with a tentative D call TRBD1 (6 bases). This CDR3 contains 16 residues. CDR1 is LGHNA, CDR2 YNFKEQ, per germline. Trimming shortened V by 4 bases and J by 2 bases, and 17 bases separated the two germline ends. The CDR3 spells CASSPLGGRGNYGYTF. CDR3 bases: TGTGCCAGCAGCCCTTTGGGGGGGCGCGGGAACTATGGCTACACCTTC.

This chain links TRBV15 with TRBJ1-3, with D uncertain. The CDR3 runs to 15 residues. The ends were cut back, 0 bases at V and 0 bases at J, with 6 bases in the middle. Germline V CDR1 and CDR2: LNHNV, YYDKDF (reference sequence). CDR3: CATSRDKLSGNTIYF. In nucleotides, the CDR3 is TGTGCCACCAGCAGAGATAAACTCTCTGGAAACACCATATATTTT.

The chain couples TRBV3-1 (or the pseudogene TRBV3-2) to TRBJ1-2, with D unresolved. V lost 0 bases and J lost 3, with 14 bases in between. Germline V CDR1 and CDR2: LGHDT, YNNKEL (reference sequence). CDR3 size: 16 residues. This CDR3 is CASSQEFPPIYYGYTF. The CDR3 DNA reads TGTGCCAGCAGCCAAGAGTTCCCACCGATCTACTATGGCTACACCTTC.

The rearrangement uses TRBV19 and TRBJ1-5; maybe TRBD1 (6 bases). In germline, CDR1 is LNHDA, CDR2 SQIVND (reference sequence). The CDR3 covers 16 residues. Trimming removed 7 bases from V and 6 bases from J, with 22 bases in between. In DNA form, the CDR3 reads TGTGCCAGTACCAGAATAACGGGGGCAGGGACTCAGCCCCAGCATTTT. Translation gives CASTRITGAGTQPQHF. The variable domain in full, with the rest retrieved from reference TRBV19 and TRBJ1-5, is DGGITQSPKYLFRKEGQNVTLSCEQNLNHDAMYWYRQDPGQGLRLIYYSQIVNDFQKGDIAEGYSVSREKKESFPLTVTSAQKNPTAFYLCASTRITGAGTQPQHFGDGTRLSIL.

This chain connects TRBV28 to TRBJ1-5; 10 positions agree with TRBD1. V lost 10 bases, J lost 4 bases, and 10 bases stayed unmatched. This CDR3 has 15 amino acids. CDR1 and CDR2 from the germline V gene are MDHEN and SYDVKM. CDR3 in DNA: TGTGCCACCGGGACAGGGGCCACCACTAATCAGCCCCAGCATTTT. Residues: CATGTGATTNQPQHF.

The CDR3 coding sequence is TGTGCCAGCAGCAATCCGGGACAGGGGGTCCGCGAGCAGTACTTC. It specifies CASSNPGQGVREQYF. The V call is TRBV6-5, the J call TRBJ2-7; TRBD1 matches 11 bases. Germline CDR1 is MNHEY and CDR2 is SVGAGI. J was trimmed by 6 bases and V by 6 bases; bases with no gene match: 10. The CDR3 is made up of 15 amino acids.